This TCR beta chain was recorded in a study of neurological immune-mediated disorders. Findings and caveats of the study: While HTLV-1-associated myelopathy showed the greatest TCR clonal expansion, multiple sclerosis showed the least, falling below healthy controls.

Time point indicated: longitudinal time-point 1 (baseline). 5'RACE employing 10-nucleotide random UMIs yielded the cDNA. TCRdb recomputed calls from the 5' RACE reads with MiXCR, one row per CDR3 protein. The data show under 90,000 distinct CDR3 sequences, roughly 10% seen once. This CDR3 contains 13 residues. V was shortened by 8 bases and J by 9 bases, with 21 bases between the two germline ends. Concerning this clonotype itself: Its specificity is not known.

The sequenced material came from PBMCs. The source is a man aged 25 to 40 in good health. The rearrangement links TRBV5-7 to TRBJ2-7; D could derive from TRBD1 or TRBD2 (5 bases each). TRBV5-7 is flagged as an ORF with uncertain function. The CDR3 DNA sequence: TGTGCCAGGGACGGGACCCCAATCAATAGGCAGTACTTC. This translates into CARDGTPINRQYF.